Below, 14 T cell receptor beta chains from the same sample are listed, as sequenced in a study of T cells in Graves' hyperthyroidism and ophthalmopathy. Researchers amplified the TCR beta CDR3 regions from RNA transcripts. HTBI primers were used for first-round RT-PCR of the TCR CDR3. TCRdb processed the multiplex PCR reads anew with MiXCR; each CDR3 protein has one entry. In the table there are some 560,000 distinct CDR3 sequences, 15% to 18% of which are singletons. Sequenced sample: blood. The receptors were gathered from a woman aged 30 to 39 with Graves' hyperthyroidism.

A few counts support this clonotype. This chain connects TRBV7-2 to TRBJ1-5; D gene ambiguous. CDR1 is SGHTA and CDR2 is FQGNSA in the germline V gene. CDR3 length: 15 amino acids. V was pared by 2 bases and J by 1 base, with 9 bases between. The CDR3 region has the DNA TGTGCCAGCAGCTTAAGGCTCGGAAGCAATCAGCCCCAGCATTTT. Its protein product is CASSLRLGSNQPQHF.

This chain uses TRBV29-1 with TRBJ1-2; TRBD1 matches at 10 bases. Trimming removed 6 bases from V and 7 bases from J; junction bases left unmatched: 8. The CDR3 is made up of 13 amino acids. In germline, CDR1 is SQVTM, CDR2 ANQGSEA. This CDR3 reads CSVTGGESLGYTF. CDR3 nucleotides: TGCAGCGTGACAGGGGGCGAGTCACTTGGCTACACCTTC.

This clonotype has ten or more counts. This rearrangement joins TRBV27 to TRBJ2-7; the D gene is possibly TRBD1 (6 bases). CDR3 length: 15 amino acids. V gave up 0 bases and J gave up 4 bases, with 13 bases separating them. Germline V lookup: CDR1 MNHEY, CDR2 SMNVEV (reference sequence). CDR3 nucleotide sequence: TGTGCCAGCAGTTTATCCGCGACGGGACAATACGAGCAGTACTTC. Translating gives CASSLSATGQYEQYF.

The chain links TRBV7-2 to TRBJ2-2; 10 bases map to TRBD1. CDR1 and CDR2 from the germline V gene are SGHTA and FQGNSA. V trimming: 8 bases; J trimming: 7 bases; junction bases outside the gene matches: 4. This CDR3 has 13 residues. CDR3 coding DNA: TGTGCCAGCGGGACAGGGGAGGGCGGGGAGCTGTTTTTT. Its translation is CASGTGEGGELFF.

This clonotype was recorded at least ten times. The chain combines TRBV20-1 with TRBJ2-3; 11 bases agree with TRBD2. V shed 4 bases and J 2 bases; nucleotides not matched to a gene: 5. The CDR3 totals 15 residues. The germline V gene encodes CDR1 DFQATT and CDR2 SNEGSKA (reference sequence). The CDR3 region has the DNA TGCAGTGCTACCTCGACTAGCGGGAACACAGATACGCAGTATTTT. It specifies CSATSTSGNTDTQYF.

The V call is TRBV7-4, the J call TRBJ2-7; the D call may be TRBD1 or TRBD2 (5 bases each). This CDR3 comprises 15 residues. Germline lookup yields CDR1 SGHVT and CDR2 SQSDAQ. Deletions cut 5 bases from V and 3 bases from J, with 17 bases between. The CDR3 here is CASSAWDPGNYEQYF. The CDR3 nucleotides are TGTGCCAGCAGCGCCTGGGACCCCGGGAACTACGAGCAGTACTTC.

This clonotype has ten or more counts. The chain couples TRBV29-1 to TRBJ2-1; 9 bases match TRBD2. With 4 bases clipped from V and 5 bases from J, the junction kept 6 bases outside the gene matches. The CDR3 is 14 residues long. Germline CDR1 is SQVTM and CDR2 is ANQGSEA. CDR3 protein: CSVAGTSKNNEQFF. DNA of the CDR3: TGCAGCGTTGCCGGGACTAGCAAGAACAATGAGCAGTTCTTC.

There are many counts of this clonotype. The chain uses TRBV27 and TRBJ2-5; TRBD2 matches 8 bases. Trimming removed 9 bases from V and 5 bases from J; junction bases left unmatched: 11. The CDR3 is made up of 14 amino acids. The germline V gene encodes CDR1 MNHEY and CDR2 SMNVEV (reference sequence). CDR3 coding DNA: TGTGCCAGTGGCGGGAGGCTGAGAGGGGAGACCCAGTACTTC. This sequence encodes CASGGRLRGETQYF.

The chain joins TRBV11-3 to TRBJ1-5, with D uncertain. V was cut by 0 bases and J by 6 bases, with 12 bases left in between. This CDR3 region has 15 residues. Germline-derived CDR1 and CDR2 are SGHNT and YENEEA. The CDR3 spells CASSLDMLMGQPQHF. The CDR3 DNA sequence: TGTGCCAGCAGCTTAGATATGTTGATGGGTCAGCCCCAGCATTTT. The variable domain in full, with the rest retrieved from reference TRBV11-3 and TRBJ1-5, is EAGVVQSPRYKIIEKKQPVAFWCNPISGHNTLYWYLQNLGQGPELLIRYENEEAVDDSQLPKDRFSAERLKGVDSTLKIQPAELGDSAVYLCASSLDMLMGQPQHFGDGTRLSIL.

The genes are TRBV30 and TRBJ1-1; 7 positions agree with TRBD1. CDR1 and CDR2 from the germline V gene are GTSNPN and SVGIG (reference sequence). After removal of 1 base from V and 6 bases from J, the junction contained 8 bases not matched to a gene. The CDR3 has 14 residues. CDR3 in DNA: TGTGCCTGGAGTGGGGCAGGGGGTTGGGCTGAAGCTTTCTTT. It translates to CAWSGAGGWAEAFF.

This clonotype appeared many times. V usage is TRBV7-2 and J usage is TRBJ1-2; weak D call: TRBD1 (5 bases). Germline lookup yields CDR1 SGHTA and CDR2 FQGNSA. The CDR3 has 12 amino acids. V dropped 6 bases and J dropped 7 bases, with 12 bases sitting between them. CDR3 protein: CASSHVGAGYTF. CDR3 DNA sequence: TGTGCCAGCAGTCACGTAGGGGCTGGCTACACCTTC.

This clonotype was detected many times. The gene calls are TRBV6-1 and TRBJ2-7; no reliable D call. The CDR3 consists of 14 residues. From germline, CDR1 is MNHNS and CDR2 SASEGT. Trimming pared 4 bases from V and 3 bases from J, leaving 13 bases between. The CDR3 sequence: CASSVSEVFYEQYF. The CDR3 DNA sequence: TGTGCCAGCAGTGTCTCCGAGGTCTTCTACGAGCAGTACTTC.

The genes are TRBV7-9 and TRBJ2-5, with TRBD2 identical over 11 bases. The CDR3 has 14 amino acids. The V gene's germline CDR1 is SEHNR and CDR2 FQNEAQ (reference sequence). V lost 5 bases to trimming and J lost 5 bases; unmatched junction nucleotides: 4. CDR3 protein: CASSRGLAEETQYF. The CDR3 DNA reads TGTGCCAGCAGCAGGGGACTAGCGGAGGAGACCCAGTACTTC.

The chain recombines TRBV4-1 with TRBJ1-4, with D maybe TRBD1 (6 bases). The germline CDR1 and CDR2 sequences are MGHRA and YSYEKL. Trimming cost V 4 bases and J 5 bases, with 20 bases left between them. This CDR3 is built from 17 residues. CDR3 sequence (DNA): TGCGCCAGCAGCCGGAACTCACAGGGTCCAGGGAATGAAAAACTGTTTTTT. As protein: CASSRNSQGPGNEKLFF.